The next 9 T cell receptor beta chains were all read from a single sample in a study of CD8 T cells in Susac syndrome. Random hexamers were used to reverse transcribe 0.5 to 1 ug of RNA. TCRdb passed the immunoSEQ multiplex PCR reads through MiXCR, listing each CDR3 protein once. The table includes approximately 120,000 distinct CDR3 sequences, 80% to 95% detected once. Sequenced material: CD8+ T cells from PBMCs. These TCRs come from a human donor with multiple sclerosis.

This clonotype was seen only once. The gene calls are TRBV12-3 or TRBV12-4 and TRBJ2-7; 11 bases match TRBD2. There are 14 residues in the CDR3. The trim removed 0 bases at V and 6 bases at J, leaving 1 base unmatched. The DNA of the CDR3 is TGTGCCAGCAGTTTAGCCGGGACTAGCGGCGAGCAGTACTTC. Translating it yields CASSLAGTSGEQYF.

This chain links TRBV6-1 with TRBJ2-7; 8 bases map to TRBD1. Germline V gives CDR1 MNHNS, CDR2 SASEGT. Trimming took 8 bases from V and 3 from J; bases not matched to a gene: 6. The CDR3 loop spans 13 amino acids. DNA of the CDR3: TGTGCCAGCGAGACAGGGGACGACTACGAGCAGTACGTC. This gives the protein CASETGDDYEQYV.

The rearrangement joins TRBV6-1 to TRBJ2-7, with a weak D call TRBD1 (6 bases). Germline lookup yields CDR1 MNHNS and CDR2 SASEGT. CDR3 length equals 13 residues. V lost 1 base and J 5 bases, leaving 9 bases between the germline ends. The CDR3 nucleotides read TGTGCCAGCAGTGAAGGGGGGCTGGACGAGCAGTACTTC. It specifies CASSEGGLDEQYF.

The chain recombines TRBV7-8 with TRBJ1-5; D possibly corresponds to TRBD1 (5 bases). V was shortened by 5 bases and J by 3 bases, with 14 bases between the two germline ends. This CDR3 region has 15 residues. Per the germline V gene, CDR1 is SGHVS and CDR2 is FQNEAQ. The CDR3 nucleotides are TGTGCCAGCAGCCAAAACAGACAGCCCAATCAGCCCCAGCATTTT. It translates to CASSQNRQPNQPQHF.

The chain couples TRBV9 to TRBJ2-3; D is perhaps TRBD1 (6 bases). From germline, CDR1 is SGDLS and CDR2 YYNGEE. CDR3 size: 15 residues. The V end lost 0 bases, the J end lost 1 base, and 9 bases lay between the germline ends. CDR3 loop: CASSVEGDGTDTQYF. CDR3 bases: TGTGCCAGCAGCGTAGAGGGGGACGGCACAGATACGCAGTATTTT.

The chain couples TRBV13 to TRBJ2-7; TRBD1 matches 8 bases. The CDR3 has 15 residues. CDR1 PRHDT and CDR2 FYEKMQ come from the germline V gene (reference sequence). Trimming at V came to 0 bases and at J to 2 bases, leaving 3 bases not matched to a gene. CDR3 nucleotides: TGTGCCAGCAGCTTAGGCGACAGGGGTCCCTACGAGCAGTACGTC. This codes for CASSLGDRGPYEQYV.

This clonotype was recorded once. V is TRBV9 and J is TRBJ1-5; TRBD1 matches 7 bases. The CDR3 is made up of 15 amino acids. Germline values: CDR1 SGDLS, CDR2 YYNGEE. V was clipped by 3 bases and J by 6 bases; unmatched bases: 9. In DNA form, the CDR3 reads TGTGCCAGCAGCGGAAAGGGGGCGTTGGGTCAGCCCCAGCATTTT. Residues: CASSGKGALGQPQHF.

The chain employs TRBV5-1 and TRBJ1-1, with 7 positions matching TRBD1. V shed 4 bases, J shed 3 bases, and the junction held 9 bases outside the gene matches. Germline loops: CDR1 SGHRS, CDR2 YFSETQ. The CDR3 is 15 residues long. The CDR3 spells CASSVTGRGDTEAFF. CDR3 coding DNA: TGCGCCAGCAGCGTGACAGGGCGCGGGGACACTGAAGCTTTCTTT.

This clonotype was seen a handful of times. The rearrangement joins TRBV4-1 to TRBJ2-7; D not resolved. V was clipped by 1 base and J by 0 bases, with 4 bases between them. Germline lookup yields CDR1 MGHRA and CDR2 YSYEKL. The CDR3 has 13 residues. The CDR3 is CASSQGGSYEQYF. The CDR3 DNA reads TGCGCCAGCAGCCAAGGGGGCTCCTACGAGCAGTACTTC.